The 10 T cell receptor beta chains below all came from one sample that was sequenced in a study of human T cells and chemical hapten exposure. Via MiXCR, TCRdb re-called the RACE reads, giving one row per CDR3 protein. The repertoire has 70,000 to 100,000 distinct CDR3 sequences, approximately 8% of them found once; the top ten carry roughly 1.6%. Described time point: patch test 1, 2 weeks after DPC sensitization. The treatment: therapeutic diphenylcyclopropenone sensitization with weekly scalp DPC. Sequenced here: whole blood, sampled in connection with sensitization to the hapten diphenylcyclopropenone (DPC). Source of these receptors: a woman aged 25 to 39 with alopecia areata. Some clones in this sample may be carry-over from other donors' samples.

This clonotype has a count of ten or more. The V and J genes are TRBV20-1 and TRBJ2-1; the match to TRBD2 covers 11 bases. CDR1 is DFQATT and CDR2 is SNEGSKA in the germline V gene (reference sequence). This CDR3 has 14 residues. The junction had 10 bases not matched to a gene; V was cut back by 5 bases and J by 10 bases. The CDR3 coding sequence is TGCAGTGCTCCGCTAGCGGGGGGTTTGGGGGAGCAGTTCTTC. Its protein is CSAPLAGGLGEQFF.

This clonotype was recorded a few times. The chain is built from TRBV27 and TRBJ1-6, with a possible D match to TRBD1 (6 bases). The ends were cut back, 7 bases at V and 9 bases at J, with 13 bases in the middle. The CDR3 runs 13 residues. The V gene's germline CDR1 is MNHEY and CDR2 SMNVEV (reference sequence). The CDR3: CASTNREGSPLHF. CDR3 nucleotides: TGTGCCAGCACCAACAGGGAGGGTTCACCCCTCCACTTT.

The chain joins TRBV7-9 to TRBJ1-2; D is unclear. Trimming cost V 1 base and J 0 bases, with 6 bases left between them. Germline CDR1 reads SEHNR; CDR2 reads FQNEAQ (reference sequence). There are 14 residues in the CDR3. CDR3 amino acids: CASSLEYTNYGYTF. In DNA form, the CDR3 reads TGTGCCAGCAGCTTAGAATACACTAACTATGGCTACACCTTC.

The table lists this clonotype with a few counts. The rearrangement uses TRBV11-2 and TRBJ1-1; D gene uncertain. The germline V gene encodes CDR1 SGHAT and CDR2 FQNNGV. This CDR3 is built from 14 residues. With 2 bases removed from V and 2 bases from J, the gap between germline ends came to 9 bases. The DNA of the CDR3 is TGTGCCAGCAGCTTAAGTATAGATAACACTGAAGCTTTCTTT. The encoded protein is CASSLSIDNTEAFF.

This clonotype was recorded at least ten times. V usage is TRBV18 and J usage is TRBJ2-1; D is ambiguous. The CDR3 runs 15 residues. CDR1 is KGHSH and CDR2 is LQKENI in the germline V gene. V shed 2 bases and J shed 0 bases, with 8 bases lying between them. The CDR3 nucleotides read TGTGCCAGCTCACCATATGTTAGCTCCTACAATGAGCAGTTCTTC. Its translation is CASSPYVSSYNEQFF.

This clonotype was seen ten or more times. The chain employs TRBV12-5 and TRBJ2-1; 8 nucleotides match TRBD1. The J segment lost 5 bases and the V segment lost 3 bases, leaving 6 bases of the junction unmatched. CDR1 LGHNT and CDR2 FRNRAP come from the germline V gene. The CDR3 runs 15 residues. CDR3 amino acids: CASGLGQGVNNEQFF. In DNA form, the CDR3 reads TGTGCTAGTGGTTTAGGACAGGGCGTGAACAATGAGCAGTTCTTC.

This clonotype came up a few times. The chain has TRBV7-9 and TRBJ1-1; the D is unclear. The CDR3 covers 14 residues. V dropped 1 base and J dropped 4 bases, with 10 bases sitting between them. Germline V gene lookup returns CDR1 SEHNR and CDR2 FQNEAQ (reference sequence). The CDR3: CASSLVARPTEAFF. CDR3 DNA sequence: TGTGCCAGCAGCTTAGTTGCTCGACCCACTGAAGCTTTCTTT. Combining the CDR3 with reference TRBV7-9 and TRBJ1-1 gives the whole variable domain DTGVSQNPRHKITKRGQNVTFRCDPISEHNRLYWYRQTLGQGPEFLTYFQNEAQLEKSRLLSDRFSAERPKGSFSTLEIQRTEQGDSAMYLCASSLVARPTEAFFGQGTRLTVV.

This clonotype was observed at least ten times. The chain combines TRBV27 with TRBJ1-1; 9 bases fit TRBD1. This CDR3 has 12 residues. From germline, CDR1 is MNHEY and CDR2 SMNVEV (reference sequence). V shed 8 bases and J 6 bases; nucleotides not matched to a gene: 4. The chain's CDR3 is CASGGQGPEAFF. CDR3 nucleotide sequence: TGTGCCAGCGGGGGACAGGGCCCTGAAGCTTTCTTT.

This sequence joins TRBV19 and TRBJ1-5, with a tentative D call TRBD1 (5 bases). CDR1 is LNHDA and CDR2 is SQIVND in the germline V gene (reference sequence). Trimming left V 5 bases short and J 7 bases short, with 18 bases between. This CDR3 is 15 amino acids long. The CDR3 is CASSFAGASEQPQHF. The DNA of the CDR3 is TGTGCCAGTAGTTTTGCCGGGGCCTCAGAGCAGCCCCAGCATTTT.

The rearrangement uses TRBV27 and TRBJ1-1; 7 bases align to TRBD1. After removal of 3 bases from V and 8 bases from J, the junction contained 9 bases not matched to a gene. Germline V lookup: CDR1 MNHEY, CDR2 SMNVEV (reference sequence). This CDR3 spans 14 amino acids. CDR3 coding DNA: TGTGCCAGCAGTTTGTTACAGGGGAATCTCGAAGCTTTCTTT. Amino acid sequence: CASSLLQGNLEAFF.